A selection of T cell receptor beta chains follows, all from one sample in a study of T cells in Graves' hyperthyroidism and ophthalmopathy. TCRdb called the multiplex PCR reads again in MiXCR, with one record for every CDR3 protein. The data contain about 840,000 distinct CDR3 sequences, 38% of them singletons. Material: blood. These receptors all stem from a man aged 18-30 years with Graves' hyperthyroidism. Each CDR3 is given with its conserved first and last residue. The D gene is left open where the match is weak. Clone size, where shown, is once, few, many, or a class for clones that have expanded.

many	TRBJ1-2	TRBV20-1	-	TGCAGTGCTAGAGATCCCCGTGCCCACTATGGCTACACCTTC	CSARDPRAHYGYTF
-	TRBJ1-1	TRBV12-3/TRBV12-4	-	TGTGCCAGCAGTCGGGGCAGGTCAGGCGAAGCTTTCTTT	CASSRGRSGEAFF
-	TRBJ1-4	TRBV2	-	TGTGCCAGGGCAGGCACAAATGAAAAACTGTTTTTT	CARAGTNEKLFF
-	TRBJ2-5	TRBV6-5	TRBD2	TGTGCCAGCAGTTACGAGTGGCTGGCGGGGGGCAGGGAGACCCAGTACTTC	CASSYEWLAGGRETQYF
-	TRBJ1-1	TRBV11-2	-	TGTGCCAGCAGCTTAGTGCTGGGTTTGAACACTGAAGCTTTCTTT	CASSLVLGLNTEAFF
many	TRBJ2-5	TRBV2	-	TGTGCCAGCAGCGGGGGCAGAGAAGAGACCCAGTACTTC	CASSGGREETQYF
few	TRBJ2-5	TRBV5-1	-	TGCGCCAGCAGCTTAGGGCTTATCCAAGAGACCCAGTACTTC	CASSLGLIQETQYF
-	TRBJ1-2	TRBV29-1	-	TGCAGCGTTGAAGTGGAGGGCCCCAACTATGGCTACACCTTC	CSVEVEGPNYGYTF
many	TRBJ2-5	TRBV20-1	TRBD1	TGCAGTGCTACCTCCAGGGGGGAGACCCAGTACTTC	CSATSRGETQYF
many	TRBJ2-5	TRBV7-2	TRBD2	TGTGCCAGCAGCTGGACTAGCGGGAGTGGAGAGACCCAGTACTTC	CASSWTSGSGETQYF
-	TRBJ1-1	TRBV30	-	TGTGCCTGGCGACGGGGCCGCCACACTGAAGCTTTCTTT	CAWRRGRHTEAFF
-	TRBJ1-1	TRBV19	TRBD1	TGTGCCAGTAGCCGGAACGGACAGGGTTACACTGAAGCTTTCTTT	CASSRNGQGYTEAFF
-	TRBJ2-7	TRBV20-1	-	TGCAGTGCTCGCCTCCCGGGGGCCCCCTCCTACGAGCAGTACTTC	CSARLPGAPSYEQYF
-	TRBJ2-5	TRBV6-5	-	TGTGCCAGCAGTTACTCGAAGACGGGCGAGAAAGAGACCCAGTACTTC	CASSYSKTGEKETQYF
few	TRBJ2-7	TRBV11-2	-	TGTGCCAGCAGCTTAGATGTGCTCCACGAGCAGTACTTC	CASSLDVLHEQYF
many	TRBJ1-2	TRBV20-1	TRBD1	TGCAGTGCTGATGGGGAAACGACAGGGGCGGACTATGGCTACACCTTC	CSADGETTGADYGYTF
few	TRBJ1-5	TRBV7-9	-	TGTGCCAGCAGCTTAGCTGGGGGGGGGACCAATCAGCCCCAGCATTTT	CASSLAGGGTNQPQHF
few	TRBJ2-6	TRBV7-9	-	TGTGCCAGCAGTTTATGGCTGCGAGGGGCCAACGTCCTGACTTTC	CASSLWLRGANVLTF
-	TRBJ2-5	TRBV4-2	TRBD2	TGTGCCAGCAGCCAAGTTCCTAGCGGGGGTTCGGAGACCCAGTACTTC	CASSQVPSGGSETQYF
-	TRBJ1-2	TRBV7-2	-	TGTGCCAGCAGCTTCCAGACCAACTATGGCTACGCCTTC	CASSFQTNYGYAF
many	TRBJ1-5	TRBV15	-	TGTGCCACCCAACAGGGATGGGAACAGCCCCAGCATTTT	CATQQGWEQPQHF
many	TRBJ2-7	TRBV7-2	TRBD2	TGTGCCAGCAGCACTTGGACTAGCGGCTCCTACGAGCAGTACTTC	CASSTWTSGSYEQYF
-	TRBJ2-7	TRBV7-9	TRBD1	TGTGCCAGCAGCTTATGGCGGACAGGGGGGCCCTACGAGCAGTACTTC	CASSLWRTGGPYEQYF
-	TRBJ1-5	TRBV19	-	TGTGCCAGTAGTATAGTAGGCCCCAGTGGCAATCAGCCCCAGCATTTT	CASSIVGPSGNQPQHF
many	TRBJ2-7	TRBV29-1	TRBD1	TGCAGCGTTCTACAGGGGTTCGAGCAGTACTTC	CSVLQGFEQYF
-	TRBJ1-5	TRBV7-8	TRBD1	TGTGCCAGCAGCCAGGGACAGGGTTTAGATCAGCCCCAGCATTTT	CASSQGQGLDQPQHF
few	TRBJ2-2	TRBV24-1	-	TGTGCCACCAGCTCCCGGGCTCCCGGGGAGCTGTTTTTT	CATSSRAPGELFF
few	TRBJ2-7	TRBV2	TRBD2	TGTGCCAGCAGTGAAGCGCTTAGACTAGCGGGGGGGCATTCCTTC	CASSEALRLAGGHSF
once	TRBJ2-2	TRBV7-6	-	TGTGCCAGCAGCTCACCGGACAAGAACACCGGGGAGCTGTTTTTT	CASSSPDKNTGELFF
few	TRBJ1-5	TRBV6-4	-	TGTGCCAGCAGCATAGGGGGGGCCAATCAGCCCCAGCATTTT	CASSIGGANQPQHF
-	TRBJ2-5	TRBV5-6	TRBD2	TGTGCCAGCAGCTCGCGGGGGGCCGGTAAGACCCAGTACTTC	CASSSRGAGKTQYF
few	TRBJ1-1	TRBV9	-	TGTGCCAGCAGCGTAGAGAAGTACGGCACTGAAGCTTTCTTT	CASSVEKYGTEAFF
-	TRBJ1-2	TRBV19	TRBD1	TGTGCCAGTAGTACCCCCAGGACAGGGAACTATGGCTACACCTTC	CASSTPRTGNYGYTF
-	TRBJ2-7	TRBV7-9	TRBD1	TGTGCCAGCAGTCCCCGGACAGGGGACTTCCGGGAGCAGTACTTC	CASSPRTGDFREQYF
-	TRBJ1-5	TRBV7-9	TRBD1	TGTGCCAGCAGCCCTTCGACAGGGTTTCAGCCCCAGCATTTT	CASSPSTGFQPQHF
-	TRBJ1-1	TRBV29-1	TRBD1	TGCAGCGTTGGGACAGGGGGTTTTGGCACTGAAGCTTTCTTT	CSVGTGGFGTEAFF
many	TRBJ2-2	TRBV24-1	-	TGTGCCACCAGTGATTCGCGGACGGTCACCGGGGAGCTGTTTTTT	CATSDSRTVTGELFF
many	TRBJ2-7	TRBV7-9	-	TGTGCCAGCAGCCCGCCCGGGTGGGACGAGCAGTACTTC	CASSPPGWDEQYF
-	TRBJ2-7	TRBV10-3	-	TGTGCCATCAGCTCCTCGGGTCAGCATTACGAGCAGTACTTC	CAISSSGQHYEQYF
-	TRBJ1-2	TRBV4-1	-	TGCGCCAGCAGCCAAGGGGGTCTGTCGAGAGGTGGCTACACCTTC	CASSQGGLSRGGYTF
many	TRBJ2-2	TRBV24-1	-	TGTGCCACCAGTGACTTGGTAGTGGGAACCGGGGAGCTGTTTTTT	CATSDLVVGTGELFF
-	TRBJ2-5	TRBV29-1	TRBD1	TGCAGCGTTGTCCCGGGACAGGGGGTACCTGTGAAGACCCAGTACTTC	CSVVPGQGVPVKTQYF
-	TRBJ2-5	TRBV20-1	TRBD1	TGCAGTGCTCGGACAGGGGGCGAGGAGACCCAGTACTTC	CSARTGGEETQYF
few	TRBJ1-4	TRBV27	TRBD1	TGTGCCAGCAGCACGACAGGGCGTAGTAATGAAAAACTGTTTTTT	CASSTTGRSNEKLFF
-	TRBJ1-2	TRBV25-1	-	TGTGCCAGCAGTGGATCATTGGGAGGCTACATCTTC	CASSGSLGGYIF
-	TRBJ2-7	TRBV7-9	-	TGTGCCAGCAGCTTGAAGGACGACGAGCAGTACTTC	CASSLKDDEQYF
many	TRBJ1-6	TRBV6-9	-	TGTGCCAGCAGTTACTCAGGGACCAATTCACCCCTCCACTTT	CASSYSGTNSPLHF
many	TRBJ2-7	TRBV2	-	TGTGCCAGCAGTCAAGGCCAGGAGGAGCAGTACTTC	CASSQGQEEQYF
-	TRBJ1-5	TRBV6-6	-	TGTGCCACCCACCTCTATAGCAATCAGCCCCAGCATTTT	CATHLYSNQPQHF
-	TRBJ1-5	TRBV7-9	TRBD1	TGTGCCAGCAGCGCCGGACAGGGGGCCTTAGGGCCCCAGCATTTT	CASSAGQGALGPQHF